This T cell receptor (beta chain) was found in a study of PD-L1 blockade in urothelial cancer. Produced via immunoSEQ multiplex PCR; TCRdb's table is partial and in-frame only. The sample has about 27,000 clones, approximately 81% seen once. The time point: peripheral blood 6 weeks after treatment start. For each patient, 1 to 8 samples were obtained, pretreatment and on-treatment. CDR3 length equals 18 residues. V trimming: 4 bases; J trimming: 6 bases; junction bases outside the gene matches: 15. The V gene's germline CDR1 is ENHRY and CDR2 SYGVKD. The V gene is TRBV10-3, the J gene TRBJ2-2; 9 nucleotides align to TRBD2. The sequence derives from a man in his sixties or seventies with urothelial cancer. Sequencing was performed on PBMCs, taken around atezolizumab (anti-PD-L1) treatment. CDR3 sequence reads: CAISGSASGRFLAGELFF. CDR3 coding DNA: TGTGCCATCAGTGGGTCTGCCAGCGGGAGGTTCCTTGCCGGGGAGCTGTTTTTT.